Listed here are 24 T cell receptor beta chains from one sample, sequenced in a study of cytomegalovirus exposure and HLA in healthy donors. Profiled with immunoSEQ multiplex PCR; TCRdb holds only in-frame clones, not every one. This table holds 150,000 to 200,000 clones, 80% to 90% found once. Sequencing input: PBMCs. The receptors derive from a woman aged 25 to 39 in good health and CMV-seronegative.

This chain joins TRBV28 and TRBJ2-2, with 7 bases fitting TRBD1. V lost 8 bases, J lost 4 bases, and 10 bases stayed unmatched. CDR3 length: 15 residues. Germline loops: CDR1 MDHEN, CDR2 SYDVKM. CDR3 coding DNA: TGTGCCAGCGGCTACAGGGGTTTAGGCACCGGGGAGCTGTTTTTT. This gives the protein CASGYRGLGTGELFF.

The chain has TRBV5-1 and TRBJ2-5, with D possibly being TRBD1 (6 bases). Looked up from germline, CDR1 is SGHRS and CDR2 is YFSETQ. V was pared by 4 bases and J by 2 bases, with 9 bases between. The CDR3 consists of 13 residues. CDR3 nucleotides: TGCGCCAGCAGCCGCGGACAGCAAGAGACCCAGTACTTC. This gives the protein CASSRGQQETQYF. The full variable domain, rest sourced from reference TRBV5-1 and TRBJ2-5, is KAGVTQTPRYLIKTRGQQVTLSCSPISGHRSVSWYQQTPGQGLQFLFEYFSETQRNKGNFPGRFSGRQFSNSRSEMNVSTLELGDSALYLCASSRGQQETQYFGPGTRLLVL.

The chain employs TRBV9 and TRBJ2-3; 8 bases are a match to TRBD1. CDR1 is SGDLS and CDR2 is YYNGEE in the germline V gene. The CDR3 length is 15 residues. Trimming at V came to 4 bases and at J to 3 bases, leaving 7 bases not matched to a gene. The CDR3 sequence is CASSPDRGWTDTQYF. In DNA, the CDR3 is TGTGCCAGCAGCCCTGACAGGGGTTGGACAGATACGCAGTATTTT.

V usage is TRBV18 and J usage is TRBJ1-1; D is undetermined. The CDR3 totals 14 residues. Per the germline V gene, CDR1 is KGHSH and CDR2 is LQKENI. Trimming shortened V by 0 bases and J by 0 bases, and 5 bases separated the two germline ends. The CDR3 DNA reads TGTGCCAGCTCACCACCGAACATGAACACTGAAGCTTTCTTT. It codes for CASSPPNMNTEAFF.

In regard to this clone: The sample contains more than one DNA sequence encoding this CDR3. The genes are TRBV6-5 and TRBJ1-2; TRBD1 agrees at 8 bases. The V gene end was trimmed by 6 bases and the J gene end by 4 bases; junction bases not matched to a gene: 7. Germline CDR1 and CDR2: MNHEY and SVGAGI. CDR3 length: 14 residues. CDR3 DNA: TGTGCCAGCAGAATCGGACAGGGTGTCTATGGCTACACCTTC. This sequence encodes CASRIGQGVYGYTF.

V usage is TRBV7-7 and J usage is TRBJ2-2; possible D gene TRBD1, 6 bases. This CDR3 has 15 amino acids. The ends were cut back, 5 bases at V and 1 base at J, with 11 bases in the middle. Germline V CDR1 and CDR2: SSHAT, FNYEAQ (reference sequence). CDR3 amino acids: CASSPRRGNTGELFF. The CDR3 DNA sequence: TGTGCCAGCAGCCCTCGCAGGGGGAACACCGGGGAGCTGTTTTTT.

The CDR3 bases are TGTGCCAGCAGCTTAAGCGGGGGACAGGGCGCTTCTGAAGCTTTCTTT. Its protein product is CASSLSGGQGASEAFF. The rearrangement links TRBV7-8 to TRBJ1-1; 9 bases fit TRBD1. CDR3 length equals 16 residues. CDR1 and CDR2 from the germline V gene are SGHVS and FQNEAQ. Germline trimming cut 2 bases from V and 6 bases from J; bases unmatched to any gene: 10.

The V gene is TRBV6-1, the J gene TRBJ2-7; D may be TRBD2 (6 bases). V was trimmed by 4 bases and J by 3 bases, leaving 10 bases between them. Germline CDR1 and CDR2: MNHNS and SASEGT. This CDR3 is built from 13 residues. As DNA, the CDR3 is TGTGCCAGCAGTGTCAGGAGGGACTACGAGCAGTACTTC. It is translated as CASSVRRDYEQYF.

A note on this clone: Other DNA sequences from this sample encode an identical CDR3 as well. The V and J genes are TRBV5-1 and TRBJ2-5; D not resolved. CDR3 size: 11 residues. CDR1 is SGHRS and CDR2 is YFSETQ in the germline V gene. The V end lost 4 bases, the J end lost 2 bases, and 3 bases lay between the germline ends. CDR3: CASSLQETQYF. DNA for the CDR3: TGCGCCAGCAGCCTACAAGAGACCCAGTACTTC.

The chain links TRBV7-9 to TRBJ2-3; a weak D match, TRBD1 (5 bases). Germline V gene data show CDR1 as SEHNR and CDR2 as FQNEAQ (reference sequence). Between the trimmed V and J ends, which lost 1 base and 2 bases, there was a span of 10 bases. CDR3 length: 15 amino acids. The CDR3 DNA follows: TGTGCCAGCAGCTTAGGACAGAGCCACACAGATACGCAGTATTTT. It codes for CASSLGQSHTDTQYF.

The DNA for the CDR3 is TGTGCCAGCAGCGGGGGGACAACCTACGAGCAGTACTTC. It specifies CASSGGTTYEQYF. J is TRBJ2-7 and V is TRBV9, with D possibly TRBD1 on 6 matching bases. The V gene's germline CDR1 is SGDLS and CDR2 YYNGEE. V lost 3 bases and J 2 bases, leaving 9 bases between the germline ends. The CDR3 is made up of 13 amino acids.

V is TRBV6-1 and J is TRBJ1-5; TRBD1 aligns across 7 bases. CDR3 length: 15 residues. Looked up from germline, CDR1 is MNHNS and CDR2 is SASEGT. With 8 bases clipped from V and 9 bases from J, the junction kept 16 bases outside the gene matches. CDR3 region: CASSGGGTGEMPQHF. The DNA for the CDR3 is TGTGCCAGCTCTGGAGGAGGTACAGGGGAGATGCCCCAGCATTTT.

This clone was seen more than once but under ten times. The rearrangement uses TRBV27 and TRBJ1-6; unclear D gene. Germline lookup yields CDR1 MNHEY and CDR2 SMNVEV (reference sequence). This CDR3 region has 14 residues. The ends were cut back, 4 bases at V and 6 bases at J, with 10 bases in the middle. CDR3 coding DNA: TGTGCCAGCAGTTGGAGGGAGGGTAATTCACCCCTCCACTTT. It codes for CASSWREGNSPLHF.

CDR3 in DNA: TGTGCCAGCAGCTTGGGGACTGGTAGGAACGAGCAGTACTTC. Residues: CASSLGTGRNEQYF. The V call is TRBV5-5, the J call TRBJ2-7; TRBD2 is a possible D gene (5 bases). Looked up from germline, CDR1 is SGHKS and CDR2 is YYEKEE (reference sequence). V gave up 0 bases and J gave up 5 bases, with 12 bases separating them. This CDR3 contains 14 residues.

There are a few counts of this clone. CDR3 DNA sequence: TGTGCCAGCAGTTCAGAGGGCGGCTCTGGAAACACCATATATTTT. As protein: CASSSEGGSGNTIYF. The gene calls are TRBV28 and TRBJ1-3; D unclear. CDR1 MDHEN and CDR2 SYDVKM come from the germline V gene. Trimming removed 4 bases from V and 0 bases from J, with 10 bases in between. This CDR3 contains 15 residues.

This chain uses TRBV7-2 with TRBJ2-2, with TRBD2 matching 8 bases. V trimming: 2 bases; J trimming: 6 bases; junction bases outside the gene matches: 5. The CDR3 spans 15 residues. Germline V gene sequence: CDR1 SGHTA, CDR2 FQGNSA. This chain's CDR3 is CASSLTGTRAGELFF. CDR3 DNA: TGTGCCAGCAGCTTAACTGGGACTAGGGCCGGGGAGCTGTTTTTT.

V and J are TRBV11-2 and TRBJ1-1; 8 positions agree with TRBD1. The CDR3 runs 14 residues. The germline CDR1 and CDR2 sequences are SGHAT and FQNNGV. Losses at the gene ends were 6 bases for V and 5 bases for J; bases not matched to a gene: 8. DNA for the CDR3: TGTGCCAGCAGGTTTGACAGGGGTCATACTGAAGCTTTCTTT. Amino acids: CASRFDRGHTEAFF. Combining the CDR3 with reference TRBV11-2 and TRBJ1-1 gives the whole variable domain EAGVAQSPRYKIIEKRQSVAFWCNPISGHATLYWYQQILGQGPKLLIQFQNNGVVDDSQLPKDRFSAERLKGVDSTLKIQPAKLEDSAVYLCASRFDRGHTEAFFGQGTRLTVV.

The V call is TRBV2, the J call TRBJ1-5; D unresolved. This CDR3 comprises 16 residues. V gave up 8 bases and J gave up 0 bases, with 17 bases separating them. Germline CDR1 and CDR2: SNHLY and FYNNEI. This CDR3 is CASPPEGPLSNQPQHF. In DNA, the CDR3 is TGTGCCAGCCCCCCCGAGGGCCCCCTTAGCAATCAGCCCCAGCATTTT. Full variable domain (remainder filled in from reference TRBV2 and TRBJ1-5): EPEVTQTPSHQVTQMGQEVILRCVPISNHLYFYWYRQILGQKVEFLVSFYNNEISEKSEIFDDQFSVERPDGSNFTLKIRSTKLEDSAMYFCASPPEGPLSNQPQHFGDGTRLSIL.

The rearrangement uses TRBV7-9 and TRBJ2-7; 7 bases line up with TRBD2. The CDR3 is 15 amino acids. V lost 2 bases, J lost 3 bases, and 7 bases stayed unmatched. In germline, CDR1 is SEHNR, CDR2 FQNEAQ (reference sequence). The CDR3: CASSLYWGEGYEQYF. The CDR3 region has the DNA TGTGCCAGCAGCTTATATTGGGGGGAGGGCTACGAGCAGTACTTC.

The chain employs TRBV9 and TRBJ1-3; possible D gene TRBD1, 5 bases. In germline, CDR1 is SGDLS, CDR2 YYNGEE. V lost 4 bases to trimming and J lost 2 bases, with 13 bases between them. The CDR3 runs 15 residues. CDR3 sequence reads: CASSQGGRAGNTIYF. In nucleotides, the CDR3 is TGTGCCAGCAGCCAGGGTGGAAGGGCTGGAAACACCATATATTTT.

The V call is TRBV5-1, the J call TRBJ2-2, with TRBD1 matching 11 bases. The trim removed 4 bases at V and 3 bases at J, leaving 2 bases unmatched. CDR1 is SGHRS, CDR2 YFSETQ, per germline. The length of the CDR3 is 15 residues. CDR3 amino acids: CASSGTGGDTGELFF. CDR3 coding DNA: TGCGCCAGCAGCGGGACAGGGGGGGACACCGGGGAGCTGTTTTTT.

The genes are TRBV5-1 and TRBJ2-2; D is undetermined. Trimming removed 7 bases at V and 4 bases at J, with 20 bases between. This CDR3 is built from 16 residues. Germline-derived CDR1 and CDR2 are SGHRS and YFSETQ. CDR3 coding DNA: TGCGCCAGCGACTCCGGTCAGAGATCGAGCACCGGGGAGCTGTTTTTT. Translation gives CASDSGQRSSTGELFF. The variable domain in full, with the rest retrieved from reference TRBV5-1 and TRBJ2-2, is KAGVTQTPRYLIKTRGQQVTLSCSPISGHRSVSWYQQTPGQGLQFLFEYFSETQRNKGNFPGRFSGRQFSNSRSEMNVSTLELGDSALYLCASDSGQRSSTGELFFGEGSRLTVL.

This chain connects TRBV6-1 to TRBJ1-1, with 8 bases aligning to TRBD1. After removal of 10 bases from V and 1 base from J, the junction contained 8 bases not matched to a gene. CDR1 and CDR2 (germline): MNHNS, SASEGT. The CDR3 extends over 14 amino acids. CDR3 coding DNA: TGTGCCACCAAACCCAGGGGGCAGAACACTGAAGCTTTCTTT. This encodes CATKPRGQNTEAFF.

The V and J genes are TRBV7-2 and TRBJ2-7; 8 positions match TRBD2. Germline assignment: CDR1 SGHTA and CDR2 FQGNSA. The CDR3 has 14 amino acids. With 5 bases clipped from V and 3 bases from J, the junction kept 6 bases outside the gene matches. The CDR3: CASSAGTRGYEQYF. The CDR3 nucleotides read TGTGCCAGCAGCGCCGGGACTAGAGGCTACGAGCAGTACTTC.